This TCR beta chain was obtained from a study of blood T cell repertoires in COVID-19. Per the original methods: Nucleated cell number was recorded as an estimate derived from reference gene primer amplification. The protocol was immunoSEQ multiplex PCR, while the TCRdb copy is restricted to in-frame clones and leaves out a portion. V and J calls and clone size are given by that table; D and trimming were obtained from the DNA. The table has 180,000 or so clones, roughly 88% seen once. This CDR3 has 17 residues. Germline V CDR1 and CDR2: MNHEY, SMNVEV (reference sequence). The junction had 15 bases not matched to a gene; V was cut back by 4 bases and J by 11 bases.

Material for sequencing was peripheral blood. The TCR originated in a woman older than 75 with acute or convalescent COVID-19. The chain recombines TRBV27 with TRBJ1-4, with 11 bases lining up with TRBD1. This CDR3 reads CASSSSGTGGLPLKLFF. The CDR3 nucleotides are TGTGCCAGCAGTTCATCCGGGACAGGGGGATTACCACTGAAACTGTTTTTT.